These T cell receptor beta chains were read from a single sample in a study of graft-versus-host responses after intestinal transplantation. Their cognate antigens are unknown. Using immunoSEQ multiplex PCR, the repertoire was profiled, and TCRdb retains in-frame clones only, with some absent. The sample has more than 95,000 clones; about 88% are singletons. Here the sequenced sample was unstimulated CD4+ T cells sorted from spleen or lymph node cells, taken before intestinal transplant. The receptors come from a human donor who received an intestinal transplant. CDR3s include the opening cysteine and the closing phenylalanine or tryptophan. Fields, in order: V gene, J gene, D gene, clone size, CDR3 protein, CDR3 DNA. D genes are given only for firm matches. Expanded clones are given a class, and other clones once, few, many or no size at all.

TRBV28,TRBJ2-7,TRBD1,-,CASSSTRDRGYYEQYF,TGTGCCAGCAGTTCCACCCGGGACAGGGGATACTACGAGCAGTACTTC
TRBV7-9,TRBJ2-5,TRBD2,-,CASSSFSGRAGKETQYF,TGTGCCAGCAGCTCTTTTAGCGGGAGGGCCGGGAAAGAGACCCAGTACTTC
TRBV7-3,TRBJ2-1,-,-,CASSALTVSYNEQFF,TGTGCCAGCAGCGCCTTGACGGTCTCCTACAATGAGCAGTTCTTC
TRBV12-2,TRBJ1-1,-,few,CASRLVGQGTEAFF,-
TRBV10-3,TRBJ2-7,-,-,CATRREPAYEQYF,TGTGCCACCAGACGGGAGCCCGCCTACGAGCAGTACTTC
TRBV9,TRBJ2-3,-,-,CASSLTEPTDTQYF,TGTGCCAGCAGCCTGACAGAACCCACAGATACGCAGTATTTT
TRBV5-4,TRBJ1-2,-,-,CASSPFPEDYGYTF,TGTGCCAGCAGTCCTTTTCCGGAGGACTATGGCTACACCTTC
TRBV5-1,TRBJ2-5,-,-,CASSLAGGEGETQYF,TGCGCCAGCAGCTTGGCCGGGGGCGAAGGGGAGACCCAGTACTTC
TRBV7-9,TRBJ2-5,-,-,CASTFGTQETQYF,TGTGCCAGCACCTTCGGGACCCAAGAGACCCAGTACTTC
TRBV5-1,TRBJ1-1,-,once,CAPYLAFF,TGCGCCCCTTACTTGGCTTTCTTT
TRBV19,TRBJ1-5,TRBD1,-,CASSGGQGWRPQHF,TGTGCCAGTAGCGGGGGACAGGGGTGGAGGCCCCAGCATTTT
TRBV11-2,TRBJ1-2,TRBD1,-,CASSRRQGAGGGYTF,TGTGCCAGCAGCCGTAGACAGGGGGCCGGAGGTGGCTACACCTTC
TRBV19,TRBJ2-7,TRBD1,-,CASSMGRTGRAGEQYF,TGTGCCAGTAGTATGGGCCGGACAGGGAGAGCGGGCGAGCAGTACTTC
TRBV29-1,TRBJ1-2,-,-,CSGTGYYGYTF,TGCAGCGGTACAGGGTACTATGGCTACACCTTC
TRBV28,TRBJ2-2,TRBD2,-,CASSPLGIRGANTGELFF,TGTGCCAGCAGCCCCCTTGGGATTCGGGGGGCGAACACCGGGGAGCTGTTTTTT